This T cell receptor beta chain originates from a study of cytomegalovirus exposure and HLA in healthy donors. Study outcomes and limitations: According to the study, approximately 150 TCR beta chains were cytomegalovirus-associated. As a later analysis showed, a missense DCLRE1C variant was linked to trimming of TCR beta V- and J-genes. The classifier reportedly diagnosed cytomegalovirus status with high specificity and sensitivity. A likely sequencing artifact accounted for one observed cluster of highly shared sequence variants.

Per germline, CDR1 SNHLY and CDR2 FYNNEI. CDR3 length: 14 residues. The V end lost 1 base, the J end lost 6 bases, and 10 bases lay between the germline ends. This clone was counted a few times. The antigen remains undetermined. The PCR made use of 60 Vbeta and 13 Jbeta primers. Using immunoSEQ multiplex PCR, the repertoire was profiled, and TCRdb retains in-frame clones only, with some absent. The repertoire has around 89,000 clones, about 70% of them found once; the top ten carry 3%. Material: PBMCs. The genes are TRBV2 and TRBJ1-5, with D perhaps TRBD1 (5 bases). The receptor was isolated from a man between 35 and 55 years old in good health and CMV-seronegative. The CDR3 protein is CASSEDRQGQPQHF. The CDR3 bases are TGTGCCAGCAGTGAAGACAGGCAGGGTCAGCCCCAGCATTTT.